The entry below describes one T cell receptor (beta chain). Its antigen is unknown. Each donor was healthy, and each was a bone marrow donor. The sample belongs to a study of cytomegalovirus exposure and HLA in healthy donors. Regarding the study as a whole: Several of the most significant clusters appeared, in a later analysis, to be linked to common viral pathogens. The authors judged a highly shared variant cluster likely a sequencing artifact.

CDR1 is MNHEY, CDR2 SMNVEV, per germline (reference sequence). This CDR3 comprises 13 residues. The V and J ends lost 1 base and 6 bases respectively, with 10 bases between them. With 60 Vbeta and 13 Jbeta primers, the PCR was carried out. Data came from immunoSEQ multiplex PCR; TCRdb stores just in-frame clones and leaves some out. The data contain about 160,000 clones, 85% of them singletons. The specimen sequenced was PBMCs. This TCR derives from a boy aged 2 to 10 in good health and CMV-seronegative. This chain joins TRBV27 and TRBJ2-7, with D perhaps matching TRBD2 (5 bases). Here the CDR3 reads CASSLYGVSEQYF. CDR3 DNA sequence: TGTGCCAGCAGTTTATACGGGGTAAGCGAGCAGTACTTC.